This TCR beta chain comes out of a study of blood T cell repertoires in COVID-19. In the study overall: Both acute and convalescent COVID-19 samples were obtained from the United States, Italy and Spain.

The authors' processing: By means of reference gene primer amplification, nucleated cell counts were estimated. Produced via immunoSEQ multiplex PCR; TCRdb's table is partial and in-frame only. V, J and clone size derive from that table, while D and trimming were established from the DNA sequence. This sample has 250,000 to 350,000 clones, with under 95% found just once. Categorization into cohorts depended on clinical history that participants reported. Recovery among Cohort 3 donors was established by two negative PCRs, clearance, or symptom resolution. This clonotype was obtained from a woman aged 25 to 45 who had recovered from COVID-19. Sample: PBMCs or T cells enriched from blood (not recorded which).

The CDR3 loop reads CASRGAMEKAFF. CDR3 bases: TGTGCCAGCAGGGGGGCTATGGAGAAAGCTTTCTTT. The V gene is TRBV27, the J gene TRBJ1-1, with D perhaps matching TRBD1 (6 bases). This CDR3 is 12 amino acids long. In germline, CDR1 is MNHEY, CDR2 SMNVEV (reference sequence). Trimming stripped 6 bases from V and 9 bases from J, with 14 bases between.